One and the same sample provided the 18 T cell receptor beta chains below, sequenced in a study of T cell clonality in common variable immunodeficiency. The antigens for these receptors are not known. The data were produced by immunoSEQ multiplex PCR, yet TCRdb's version contains in-frame clones alone and is incomplete. This set yields about 33,000 clones and no singletons; the top ten hold less than 8%. Points from the study as a whole: Common variable immunodeficiency TCR beta sequences reportedly had fewer deletions and N-nucleotide insertions.

Sequencing used peripheral blood mononuclear cells. These receptors originate from a human donor with common variable immunodeficiency.

This clone occurred many times. Coverage ceases 3 residues before the CDR3 finishes, and the germline J gene fills in the end. The chain links TRBV19 to TRBJ1-5, with D possibly being TRBD1 (5 bases). Germline V gene sequence: CDR1 LNHDA, CDR2 SQIVND (reference sequence). V lost 1 base to trimming and J lost 5 bases, with 9 bases between them. The CDR3 runs 14 residues. The covered CDR3 bases are TGTGCCAGTAGTATAGTGGGGGGAGATCAGCCC. Its protein is CASSIVGGDQP. The entire CDR3 is CASSIVGGDQPQHF.

This clone occurred a few times. The observed sequence ends 3 residues before the CDR3 terminus, with the missing tail filled in from the germline J gene. The rearrangement links TRBV7-2 to TRBJ2-5; possibly TRBD1 for D (5 bases). Trimming took off 3 bases at V and 2 bases at J, with 7 bases between the two ends. The CDR3 spans 13 residues. Germline V gives CDR1 SGHTA, CDR2 FQGNSA. The part of the CDR3 DNA that was read is TGTGCCAGCAGCTTGACAGTACAAGAGACC. Protein: CASSLTVQET. From start to end, the CDR3 is CASSLTVQETQYF. Using reference TRBV7-2 and TRBJ2-5 for the parts outside the CDR3, the full variable domain is GAGVSQSPSNKVTEKGKDVELRCDPISGHTALYWYRQSLGQGLEFLIYFQGNSAPDKSGLPSDRFSAERTGGSVSTLTIQRTQQEDSAVYLCASSLTVQETQYFGPGTRLLVL.

On this clone: The read ends 3 residues early relative to the CDR3; the germline J gene fills the gap. The gene calls are TRBV6-1 and TRBJ2-3; 7 nucleotides line up with TRBD2. Germline V gives CDR1 MNHNS, CDR2 SASEGT. CDR3 size: 15 residues. With 3 bases clipped from V and 3 bases from J, the junction kept 6 bases outside the gene matches. CDR3 DNA, as far as it was read: TGTGCCAGCAGTGATGGGGGGGTGGGAACAGATACG. The encoded protein is CASSDGGVGTDT. The complete CDR3 sequence is CASSDGGVGTDTQYF.

This clone showed up many times. The CDR3 goes on 3 residues after the read ends, and that part is filled in from the germline J gene. V gene TRBV29-1 combines with J gene TRBJ2-5, with 7 nucleotides matching TRBD2. J was trimmed by 7 bases and V by 6 bases; bases with no gene match: 14. This CDR3 comprises 14 residues. The germline gives CDR1 SQVTM, CDR2 ANQGSEA. CDR3 residues: CSVAGTTTFGTQYF. Incomplete CDR3 DNA: TGCAGCGTAGCCGGGACTACCACATTCGGGACC. Complete variable domain (other parts from reference TRBV29-1 and TRBJ2-5): SAVISQKPSRDICQRGTSLTIQCQVDSQVTMMFWYRQQPGQSLTLIATANQGSEATYESGFVIDKFPISRPNLTFSTLTVSNMSPEDSSIYLCSVAGTTTFGTQYFGPGTRLLVL.

Worth noting for this clone: The CDR3 is cut off 3 residues early in the read; its end comes from the germline J gene. The chain has TRBV30 and TRBJ1-5, with 7 nucleotides matching TRBD1. The CDR3 loop spans 15 amino acids. V lost 3 bases, J lost 5 bases, and 10 bases stayed unmatched. Per germline, CDR1 GTSNPN and CDR2 SVGIG (reference sequence). Incomplete CDR3 DNA: TGTGCCTGGAGGAAAACAGGGGCGGGAGATCAGCCC. Amino acids: CAWRKTGAGDQP. The entire CDR3 is CAWRKTGAGDQPQHF. The full variable domain, rest sourced from reference TRBV30 and TRBJ1-5, is SQTIHQWPATLVQPVGSPLSLECTVEGTSNPNLYWYRQAAGRGLQLLFYSVGIGQISSEVPQNLSASRPQDRQFILSSKKLLLSDSGFYLCAWRKTGAGDQPQHFGDGTRLSIL.

A word on this clone: The sequenced fragment ends 3 residues before the CDR3 boundary, so the rest is inferred from the germline J gene. The gene calls are TRBV20-1 and TRBJ1-5; 8 nucleotides line up with TRBD1. Germline CDR1 and CDR2: DFQATT and SNEGSKA (reference sequence). The trim removed 5 bases at V and 6 bases at J, leaving 6 bases unmatched. This CDR3 contains 13 residues. The CDR3 DNA, read in part, is TGCAGTGCTTCCCAGGGGGCCAGTCAGCCC. Protein: CSASQGASQP. The whole CDR3 region reads CSASQGASQPQHF.

This clone has at least ten counts. The DNA ends 3 residues before the CDR3 does, and the rest of the CDR3 is filled in from the germline J gene. The rearrangement links TRBV20-1 to TRBJ2-5; 7 bases line up with TRBD2. CDR3 length: 14 residues. The J segment lost 1 base and the V segment lost 8 bases, leaving 10 bases of the junction unmatched. From germline, CDR1 is DFQATT and CDR2 SNEGSKA (reference sequence). The CDR3 bases that were read are TGCAGTCCGCTACCAGCGGGGAGCCAAGAGACC. The encoded protein is CSPLPAGSQET. The whole CDR3 protein reads CSPLPAGSQETQYF.

Points on this clone: The CDR3 goes on 3 residues after the read ends, and that part is filled in from the germline J gene. V and J are TRBV18 and TRBJ1-4; D may be TRBD1 (5 bases). CDR1 KGHSH and CDR2 LQKENI come from the germline V gene. The V gene lost 6 bases and the J gene lost 6 bases, with 20 bases spanning the gap. The CDR3 is made up of 16 amino acids. The CDR3 protein is CASSILVGQGDEKLFF. The part of the CDR3 DNA that was read is TGTGCCAGCTCGATCCTCGTAGGTCAGGGAGATGAAAAA.

This clone was recorded a few times. The CDR3 is cut off 3 residues early in the read; its end comes from the germline J gene. The V gene is TRBV7-9, the J gene TRBJ2-7; tentatively, D is TRBD2 (7 bases). This CDR3 spans 15 amino acids. The V end lost 3 bases, the J end lost 2 bases, and 14 bases lay between the germline ends. Per germline, CDR1 SEHNR and CDR2 FQNEAQ (reference sequence). CDR3: CASSFPEGGAYEQYF. The sequenced part of the CDR3 DNA is TGTGCCAGCAGCTTCCCAGAGGGGGGGGCCTACGAG. The entire variable domain, with the rest obtained from reference TRBV7-9 and TRBJ2-7, is as follows: DTGVSQNPRHKITKRGQNVTFRCDPISEHNRLYWYRQTLGQGPEFLTYFQNEAQLEKSRLLSDRFSAERPKGSFSTLEIQRTEQGDSAMYLCASSFPEGGAYEQYFGPGTRLTVT.

This clone was seen repeatedly, ten times or more. The CDR3 is cut off 3 residues early in the read; its end comes from the germline J gene. This chain connects TRBV29-1 to TRBJ1-1, with D possibly matching TRBD1 (6 bases). The V gene's germline CDR1 is SQVTM and CDR2 ANQGSEA. Trimming removed 1 base from V and 0 bases from J, with 12 bases in between. The CDR3 is 15 residues long. CDR3 loop: CSVEGSTGMNTEAFF. The sequenced CDR3 bases are TGCAGCGTTGAAGGGTCGACAGGTATGAACACTGAA.

As regards this clone: The read terminates 3 residues before the CDR3 end, so the remaining end is supplied by the germline J gene. The chain joins TRBV19 to TRBJ1-4; TRBD1 aligns across 8 bases. CDR3 size: 14 residues. Looked up from germline, CDR1 is LNHDA and CDR2 is SQIVND (reference sequence). Trimming took 4 bases from V and 8 from J; bases not matched to a gene: 6. Partial CDR3 DNA: TGTGCCAGTAGTACGACAGGGGAATTGGAAAAA. This translates into CASSTTGELEK. The whole CDR3 protein reads CASSTTGELEKLFF.

As regards this clone: The read gets to within 3 residues of the CDR3 end, and the germline J gene fills in the rest. The chain combines TRBV6-2 or TRBV6-3 with TRBJ1-5; 8 bases match TRBD1. The length of the CDR3 is 14 residues. J was trimmed by 7 bases and V by 5 bases; bases with no gene match: 7. Germline CDR1 and CDR2: MNHEY and SVGEGT. The CDR3 DNA, read in part, is TGTGCCAGCAGTAAGGACAGGGTGTACCAGCCC. As protein: CASSKDRVYQP. The whole CDR3 sequence reads CASSKDRVYQPQHF.

With regard to this clone: The read ends 3 residues early relative to the CDR3; the germline J gene fills the gap. The chain recombines TRBV20-1 with TRBJ2-7; D is possibly TRBD1 (5 bases). The germline gives CDR1 DFQATT, CDR2 SNEGSKA (reference sequence). Between the trimmed V and J ends, which lost 7 bases and 3 bases, there was a span of 19 bases. This CDR3 has 14 amino acids. CDR3 DNA, as far as it was read: TGCAGTGTCTTACGCTCCAGGGATGGCTACGAG. This sequence encodes CSVLRSRDGYE. The full-length CDR3 reads as CSVLRSRDGYEQYF.

Details on this clone: The CDR3 goes on 3 residues after the read ends, and that part is filled in from the germline J gene. The rearrangement joins TRBV19 to TRBJ1-4; D perhaps matches TRBD1 (5 bases). V was pared by 6 bases and J by 2 bases, with 10 bases between. The length of the CDR3 is 14 residues. Germline-derived CDR1 and CDR2 are LNHDA and SQIVND (reference sequence). The part of the CDR3 DNA that was read is TGTGCCAGTAGCCCGACAGCGACTAATGAAAAA. Encoded protein: CASSPTATNEK. The CDR3, in full, reads CASSPTATNEKLFF.

This clone was counted many times. One end of the junction is discordant with germline, which a read error may explain. The read falls 3 residues short of the CDR3 end, and the missing part is taken from the germline J gene. V and J are TRBV7-9 and TRBJ1-1; D remains ambiguous. CDR3 size: 12 residues. The V gene's germline CDR1 is SEHNR and CDR2 FQNEAQ (reference sequence). CDR3 DNA, as far as it was read: TGTGCCGCCCGGGGTGAGAACCCTGAA. As protein: CAARGENPE. The CDR3, in full, reads CAARGENPEAFF. The full variable domain, its missing parts supplied by reference TRBV7-9 and TRBJ1-1, is DTGVSQNPRHKITKRGQNVTFRCDPISEHNRLYWYRQTLGQGPEFLTYFQNEAQLEKSRLLSDRFSAERPKGSFSTLEIQRTEQGDSAMYLCAARGENPEAFFGQGTRLTVV.

This clone came up many times. The CDR3 end lies 3 residues beyond the end of the read and is filled in from the germline J gene. The chain couples TRBV18 to TRBJ2-3; possibly TRBD1 for D (6 bases). Between the trimmed V and J ends, which lost 0 bases and 8 bases, there was a span of 24 bases. Looked up from germline, CDR1 is KGHSH and CDR2 is LQKENI. The CDR3 totals 18 residues. The DNA read from the CDR3 is TGTGCCAGCTCACCACCGATGGCGTCAGGGGAGAGAATAGGTACG. It specifies CASSPPMASGERIGT. The entire CDR3 sequence reads CASSPPMASGERIGTQYF.

This clone was seen repeatedly, ten times or more. The read gets to within 3 residues of the CDR3 end, and the germline J gene fills in the rest. V is TRBV7-9 and J is TRBJ2-3, with 7 bases fitting TRBD1. Trimming removed 5 bases from V and 6 bases from J; junction bases left unmatched: 11. Germline CDR1 and CDR2: SEHNR and FQNEAQ (reference sequence). This CDR3 region has 15 residues. CDR3 protein: CASSPPDRGQDTQYF. The sequenced part of the CDR3 DNA is TGTGCCAGCAGCCCTCCCGATCGGGGACAGGATACG. The full variable domain, completed using reference TRBV7-9 and TRBJ2-3, is DTGVSQNPRHKITKRGQNVTFRCDPISEHNRLYWYRQTLGQGPEFLTYFQNEAQLEKSRLLSDRFSAERPKGSFSTLEIQRTEQGDSAMYLCASSPPDRGQDTQYFGPGTRLTVL.

This clone was seen at least ten times. The sequenced fragment ends 3 residues before the CDR3 boundary, so the rest is inferred from the germline J gene. The rearrangement uses TRBV7-9 and TRBJ1-1; D is unclear. This CDR3 comprises 13 residues. Trimming cost V 5 bases and J 4 bases, with 11 bases left between them. CDR1 SEHNR and CDR2 FQNEAQ come from the germline V gene (reference sequence). The sequenced part of the CDR3 DNA is TGTGCCAGCAGCCTTTGGGCAAGCACTGAA. Encoded protein: CASSLWASTE. The full CDR3 sequence reads CASSLWASTEAFF.